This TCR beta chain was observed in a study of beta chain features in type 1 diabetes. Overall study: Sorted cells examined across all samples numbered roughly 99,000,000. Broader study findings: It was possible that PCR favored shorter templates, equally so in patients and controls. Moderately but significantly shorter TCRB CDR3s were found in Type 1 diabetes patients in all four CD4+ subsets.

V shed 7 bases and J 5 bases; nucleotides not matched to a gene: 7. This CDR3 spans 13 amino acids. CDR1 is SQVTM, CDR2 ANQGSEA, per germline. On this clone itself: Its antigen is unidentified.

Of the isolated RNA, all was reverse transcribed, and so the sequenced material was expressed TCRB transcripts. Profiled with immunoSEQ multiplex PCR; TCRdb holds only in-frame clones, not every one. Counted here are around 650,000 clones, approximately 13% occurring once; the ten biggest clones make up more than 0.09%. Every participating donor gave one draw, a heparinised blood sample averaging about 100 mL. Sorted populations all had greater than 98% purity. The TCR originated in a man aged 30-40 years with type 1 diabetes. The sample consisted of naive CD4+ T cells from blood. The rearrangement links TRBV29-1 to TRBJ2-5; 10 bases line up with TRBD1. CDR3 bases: TGCAGCGCGGGACAGGGGCCCCTCGAGACCCAGTACTTC. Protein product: CSAGQGPLETQYF.